This record covers a single TCR beta chain. This clonotype was observed a few times. There is no known antigen for this receptor. No per-base quality is available; no much larger clone lies one base away. The CDR3 spans 12 residues, from the cysteine through the phenylalanine. Just CDR3 DNA is preserved here, 36 bases in frame from base 1. The germline V gene sets CDR1 to SNHLY and CDR2 to FYNNEI. Trimming costs V 10 bases and J 9 bases, and their ends lie 16 bases apart. This sample is drawn from a study of blood T cells in healthy people across ages (dated by TCRdb to between 2015 and 2017). General notes on the study: In model experiments, template switching captured about one uniquely barcoded TCR beta cDNA molecule for every two T cells. Using deep sequencing normalized with unique cDNA molecular identifiers, the study measured how TCR beta repertoire diversity changes with age. Using the same blood draw, the study looked at two additional independent replicas of 1 million unique cDNA reads for two donors, one aged 18 to 29 and the other aged 80 or older. The donors were split into four age groups: young (average 16 years), middle-aged (over 35), aged (roughly 68) and long-lived (roughly 86).

Libraries were made using 5' RACE. Data came from an Illumina HiSeq 2500. The second PCR ran for roughly 7 to 12 cycles and used a J-beta primer mix along with a sample-barcoded 5' primer. A template-switch 5' adaptor carrying 12 random nucleotides introduced a unique molecular identifier onto each TCR beta cDNA molecule. At least 2.5 million CDR3-containing paired-end reads were obtained from each sample. First-strand cDNA synthesis was performed from all RNA using the Mint cDNA synthesis kit, with priming by a TRBC-specific oligonucleotide. Following uracil-DNA glycosylase treatment, all cDNA underwent a first 18-cycle PCR with the universal primers M1SS and BC2_uni_R. The original pipeline was this. Each sample was normalized by randomly selecting 1 million high-quality reads, each carrying a distinct molecular identifier. Reads sharing molecular identifiers were discarded rather than binned into consensus sequences. CDR3 identification, clonotype clustering and error correction used MiTCR with a Q25 quality threshold and the strictest error-elimination algorithm. A nonparametric unseen species model using Euler transformation provided a lower-bound estimate of total TCR beta diversity. TCRdb applied fastp at Q25 and MiXCR to the public reads, then kept only in-frame beta chains. Under each unique CDR3 protein, matching rows form one entry showing the most common genes and DNA. The V and J calls shown here were made by TCRdb, not taken from the authors' results. The sample table records roughly 1,000,000 distinct CDR3 sequences; 20% to 25% of these occur just once. The ten largest clonotypes hold 0.65% to 0.75% of the sample.

The roughly 42 donors, aged about 6 to 95 years, were systemically healthy Caucasian individuals from Russia. Roughly 11 milliliters of peripheral blood were drawn from each donor into EDTA-treated Vacutainer tubes. Ficoll-Paque density-gradient centrifugation was used to isolate PBMCs, with at least 6 million per sample. Total RNA was extracted from PBMCs with Trizol reagent, with at least 6 micrograms obtained per sample. For every donor, an aliquot of PBMCs went through flow cytometry to measure the percentages of naive CD45RAhigh/CD27high T cells. Findings and caveats that apply to the study as a whole: As age increased, observed TCR beta diversity per million T cells dropped in a roughly linear way, and a significant reduction was already evident by age about 40. Donor CMV infection status was unknown, potentially confounding age-related changes in expanded clonotypes. The percentage of naive T cells measured by flow cytometry correlated strongly with observed TCR beta diversity. Estimates of total diversity based on one million sequenced T cells were considered lower bounds and underestimates. Bulk unsorted PBMC profiling prevented conclusive comparison of naive and antigen-experienced compartments. Compared with the aged group, more naive CD4+ T cells, fewer expanded clones and increased TCR diversity were shown by the long-lived group, suggesting age selection.

This same sample was also part of a study on T cells of mothers and their children. Per the second study: Donors were nine systemically healthy Caucasian individuals: three mothers and their six children. cDNA synthesis consumed the entire amount of extracted RNA, loaded at 1.5 ug RNA in each 15 ul reaction. In the second PCR, the M1S primer added sample barcodes and 2-4 random nucleotides. Over 10 million TCR beta CDR3 reads came from each mother, compared with approximately 2.8 million reads from each child. Thymic selection similarly shapes TCR recombination output in related and unrelated pairs, with minor effect from inherited differences. Normalized repertoire overlap in related mother-child pairs was always slightly higher than in unrelated mother-child pairs, but the difference was never significant. With a sensitivity of approximately 96 clones per million clonotypes, no persistent microchimeric T cell clones were detected. To look for features that set related mother-child pairs apart from unrelated individuals, the researchers ran deep NGS to compare the TCR beta repertoires of mothers and children. Mothers averaged roughly 40 +/- 4 years of age and children averaged roughly 10 +/- 4 years. After adapter ligation with NEBNext reagents, the libraries were sequenced on Illumina HiSeq 2000 with 100+100 nt paired-end reads. To avoid cross-contamination, the mother libraries and the child libraries were prepared a month apart and sequenced in separate runs. For each donor, between 500,000 and 2,000,000 distinct TCR beta clonotypes were identified. Naive TCR beta clonotypes were estimated from low-frequency clonotypes matched to each donor's FACS-determined naive share, without sorting.

The clonotype comes from a girl under 10 years old in good health. The material sequenced was blood. Recombination linked TRBV2 to TRBJ2-4, with TRBD1 perhaps the D gene, on 5 matching bases. Here the CDR3 is given as CATVIDSGIQYF. The base sequence is TGTGCCACCGTCATAGACAGTGGCATTCAGTACTTC. The CDR3 plus the reference TRBV2 and TRBJ2-4 genes for the other parts give the full variable domain: EPEVTQTPSHQVTQMGQEVILRCVPISNHLYFYWYRQILGQKVEFLVSFYNNEISEKSEIFDDQFSVERPDGSNFTLKIRSTKLEDSAMYFCATVIDSGIQYFGAGTRLSVL.